This TCR beta chain was captured by sequencing in a study of CD8+CD57+ T cells in acquired aplastic anemia. Genomic DNA was employed as the template in profiling TCR beta VDJ and CDR3. TCRdb analysed the reads with MiXCR anew, one entry per CDR3 protein. The sample holds 180,000 or so distinct CDR3 sequences; around 63% are singletons and the top ten take about 44%. Germline V gives CDR1 SNHLY, CDR2 FYNNEI. The CDR3 totals 14 residues. V shed 8 bases and J shed 0 bases, with 14 bases lying between them. This clonotype appeared a few times. Patients included in sequencing had previously demonstrated CD8+CD57+ cell expansion by flow cytometry. Every patient presented with severe acquired aplastic anemia.

The chain couples TRBV2 to TRBJ2-7; D perhaps matches TRBD1 (6 bases). Source material: sorted CD4+, CD8+, or CD8+CD57+ T cells (not recorded which) from PBMCs. The receptor's source is a human donor with aplastic anemia. CDR3 in amino acids: CASLRTETSYEQYF. In nucleotides, the CDR3 is TGTGCCAGCCTCCGGACAGAGACCTCCTACGAGCAGTACTTC.